This TCR beta chain was identified in a study of blood T cell repertoires in COVID-19. Looked up from germline, CDR1 is MDHEN and CDR2 is SYDVKM. The CDR3 is made up of 14 amino acids. The V segment lost 2 bases and the J segment 4 bases; nucleotides outside the gene matches: 0. Repertoires were generated with immunoSEQ multiplex PCR, while TCRdb's copy carries only in-frame clones and drops some. The sample lists 250,000 to 350,000 clones; 88% were seen once. The clonotype originates from a woman between 50 and 59 years old with active or convalescent COVID-19. Sequenced input: peripheral blood. The rearrangement links TRBV28 to TRBJ2-1; the match to TRBD1 covers 9 bases. The CDR3 nucleotides are TGTGCCAGCAGTTTAGACAGGGGGTACAATGAGCAGTTCTTC. It codes for CASSLDRGYNEQFF.